Listed below are T cell receptor beta chains from one sample, sequenced in a study of blood T cells in healthy people across ages. From the 5' RACE reads, TCRdb called clonotypes with MiXCR, one entry per CDR3 protein. The sample has approximately 1,100,000 distinct CDR3 sequences, under 45% seen once; the top ten hold around 18%. The specimen sequenced was blood. The receptor source for this set is a woman between 55 and 75 years old in good health. CDR3s include the opening cysteine and the closing phenylalanine or tryptophan. Each record gives: clone size, V gene, D gene, J gene, CDR3 protein, CDR3 DNA. A D gene is named only where the DNA matches it firmly. Not all rows give a size; the values are once, few, many and, for expanded clones, a class.

>.|TRBV7-9|.|TRBJ1-1
CASSGNQPEAFF
TGTGCCAGCAGCGGAAACCAACCTGAAGCTTTCTTT
>.|TRBV5-1|TRBD2|TRBJ2-1
CASSLAAGGPNNEQFF
TGCGCCAGCAGCTTGGCGGCGGGAGGGCCCAACAATGAGCAGTTCTTC
>.|TRBV5-1|.|TRBJ1-2
CAGSSAGGLGYGYTF
TGCGCCGGCAGCTCGGCCGGGGGGCTCGGCTATGGCTACACCTTC
>few|TRBV29-1|.|TRBJ1-2
CSVEGVRYGYTF
TGCAGCGTTGAGGGGGTACGCTATGGCTACACCTTC
>many|TRBV29-1|.|TRBJ2-3
CSVEVSWASTDTQYF
TGCAGCGTTGAAGTGAGTTGGGCTAGCACAGATACGCAGTATTTT
>.|TRBV29-1|.|TRBJ1-1
CSVATAGTEAFF
TGCAGCGTTGCGACAGCGGGCACTGAAGCTTTCTTT
>.|TRBV28|.|TRBJ2-3
CASSFPVGESTDTQYF
TGTGCCAGCAGTTTCCCAGTCGGGGAGAGCACAGATACGCAGTATTTT
>.|TRBV29-1|TRBD2|TRBJ2-1
CSVSSGRASNEQFF
TGCAGCGTTTCTAGCGGGAGGGCCAGCAATGAGCAGTTCTTC
>.|TRBV6-5|TRBD1|TRBJ2-1
CASSPDRVRGNEQFF
TGTGCCAGCAGTCCGGACAGGGTTCGGGGCAATGAGCAGTTCTTC
>few|TRBV10-3|TRBD1|TRBJ2-4
CAISEGRTGMLAKIKNIQYF
TGTGCCATCAGTGAGGGCAGGACAGGGATGCTAGCAAAAATCAAAAACATTCAGTACTTC
>.|TRBV6-4|.|TRBJ2-1
CATGAPGSYNEQFF
TGTGCCACCGGTGCCCCCGGCTCCTACAATGAGCAGTTCTTC
>.|TRBV27|.|TRBJ1-5
CASSWGRDSNQPQHF
TGTGCCAGCAGCTGGGGACGGGATAGCAATCAGCCCCAGCATTTT
>few|TRBV7-9|TRBD2|TRBJ2-1
CASSLRAGNNEQFF
TGTGCCAGCAGCTTAAGAGCGGGGAACAATGAGCAGTTCTTC
>.|TRBV7-9|.|TRBJ2-7
CASSLYLAASEQYF
TGTGCCAGCAGCTTATATTTAGCGGCGTCGGAGCAGTACTTC
>few|TRBV10-3|.|TRBJ2-7
CAISDPSRDPDYEQYF
TGTGCCATCAGTGATCCCTCCCGGGACCCAGACTACGAGCAGTACTTC
>many|TRBV6-5|TRBD1|TRBJ2-1
CASSGRDRAGNEQFF
TGTGCCAGCAGTGGCCGGGACAGGGCTGGCAATGAGCAGTTCTTC
>.|TRBV6-6|.|TRBJ2-7
CASKNSAAYEQYF
TGTGCCAGCAAAAATTCCGCAGCCTACGAGCAGTACTTC
>.|TRBV2|TRBD2|TRBJ2-7
CASVPTISGGTHPYEQYF
TGTGCCAGCGTCCCGACAATCAGCGGGGGAACACATCCCTACGAGCAGTACTTC
>.|TRBV7-9|.|TRBJ1-4
CASSSGRVTGEKLFF
TGTGCCAGCAGCTCCGGTCGGGTGACCGGGGAAAAACTGTTTTTT
>.|TRBV7-8|.|TRBJ2-7
CASSLSRGAYEQYF
TGTGCCAGCAGCTTATCCAGGGGGGCCTACGAGCAGTACTTC
>.|TRBV12-3/TRBV12-4|.|TRBJ2-3
CASSLWSYTDTQYF
TGTGCCAGCAGTTTATGGTCTTACACAGATACGCAGTATTTT